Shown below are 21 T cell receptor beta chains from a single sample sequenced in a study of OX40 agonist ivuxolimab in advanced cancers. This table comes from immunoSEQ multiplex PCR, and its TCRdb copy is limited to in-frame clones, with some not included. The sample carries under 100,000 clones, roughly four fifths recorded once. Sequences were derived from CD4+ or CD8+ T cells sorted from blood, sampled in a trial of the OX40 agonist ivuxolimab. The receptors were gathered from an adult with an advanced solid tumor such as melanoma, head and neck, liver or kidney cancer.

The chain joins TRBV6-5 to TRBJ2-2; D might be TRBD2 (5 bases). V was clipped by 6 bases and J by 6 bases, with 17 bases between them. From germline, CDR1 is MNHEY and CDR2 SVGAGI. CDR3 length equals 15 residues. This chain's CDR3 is CASRPLRGVPGELFF. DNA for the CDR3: TGTGCCAGCAGGCCACTTCGGGGAGTTCCCGGGGAGCTGTTTTTT.

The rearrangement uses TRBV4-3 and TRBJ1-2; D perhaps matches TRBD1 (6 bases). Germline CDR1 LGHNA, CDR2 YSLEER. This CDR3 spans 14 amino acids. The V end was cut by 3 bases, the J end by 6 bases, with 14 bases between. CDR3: CASSQWGASNGYTF. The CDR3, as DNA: TGCGCCAGCAGCCAGTGGGGGGCGAGTAATGGCTACACCTTC.

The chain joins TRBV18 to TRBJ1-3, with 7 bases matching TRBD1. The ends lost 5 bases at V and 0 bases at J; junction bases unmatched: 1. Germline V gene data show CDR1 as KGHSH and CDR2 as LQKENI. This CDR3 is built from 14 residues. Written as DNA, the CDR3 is TGTGCCAGCTCAGGGACAGCCTCTGGAAACACCATATATTTT. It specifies CASSGTASGNTIYF.

The CDR3 protein is CASSSGGSNQPQHF. CDR3 nucleotide sequence: TGTGCCAGCAGTTCCGGCGGTAGCAATCAGCCCCAGCATTTT. V is TRBV28 and J is TRBJ1-5; the D is unclear. CDR1 and CDR2 (germline): MDHEN, SYDVKM. With 4 bases removed from V and 0 bases from J, the gap between germline ends came to 7 bases. This CDR3 comprises 14 residues.

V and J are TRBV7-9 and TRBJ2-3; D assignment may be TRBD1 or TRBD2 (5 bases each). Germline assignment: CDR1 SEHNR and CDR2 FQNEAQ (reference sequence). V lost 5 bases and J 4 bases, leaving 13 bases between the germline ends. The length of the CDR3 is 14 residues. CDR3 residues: CASSGDLEADTQYF. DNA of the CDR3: TGTGCCAGCAGCGGGGACCTGGAGGCAGATACGCAGTATTTT.

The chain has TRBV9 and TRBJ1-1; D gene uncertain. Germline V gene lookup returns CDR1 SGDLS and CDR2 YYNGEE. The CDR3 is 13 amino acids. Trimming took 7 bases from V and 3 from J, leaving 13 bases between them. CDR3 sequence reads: CASATDLYTEAFF. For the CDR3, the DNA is TGTGCCAGCGCGACGGATCTATACACTGAAGCTTTCTTT.

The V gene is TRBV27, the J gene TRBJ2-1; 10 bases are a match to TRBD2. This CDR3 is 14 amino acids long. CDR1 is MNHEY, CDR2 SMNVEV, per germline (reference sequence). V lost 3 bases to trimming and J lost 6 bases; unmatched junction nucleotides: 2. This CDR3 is CASSLWTSGNEQFF. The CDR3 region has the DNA TGTGCCAGCAGTTTGTGGACTAGCGGCAATGAGCAGTTCTTC.

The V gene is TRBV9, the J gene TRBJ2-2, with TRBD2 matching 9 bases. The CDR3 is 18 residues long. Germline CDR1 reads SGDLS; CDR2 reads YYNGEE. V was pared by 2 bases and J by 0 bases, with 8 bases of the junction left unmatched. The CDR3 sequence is CASSVELAGAPNTGELFF. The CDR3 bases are TGTGCCAGCAGCGTGGAATTAGCGGGGGCCCCGAACACCGGGGAGCTGTTTTTT.

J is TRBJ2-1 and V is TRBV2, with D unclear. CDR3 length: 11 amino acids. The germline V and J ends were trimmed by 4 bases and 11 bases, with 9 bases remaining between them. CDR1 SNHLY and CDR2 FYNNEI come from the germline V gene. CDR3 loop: CASSVRPQQFF. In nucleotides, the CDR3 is TGTGCCAGCAGTGTCCGCCCTCAGCAGTTCTTC.

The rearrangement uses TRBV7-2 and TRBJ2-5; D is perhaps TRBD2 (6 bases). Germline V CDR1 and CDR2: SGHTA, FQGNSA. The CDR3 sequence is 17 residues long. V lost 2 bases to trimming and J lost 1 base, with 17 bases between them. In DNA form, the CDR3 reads TGTGCCAGCAGCTTACTCGGGGGACGGGGCTCCCAAGAGACCCAGTACTTC. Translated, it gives CASSLLGGRGSQETQYF.

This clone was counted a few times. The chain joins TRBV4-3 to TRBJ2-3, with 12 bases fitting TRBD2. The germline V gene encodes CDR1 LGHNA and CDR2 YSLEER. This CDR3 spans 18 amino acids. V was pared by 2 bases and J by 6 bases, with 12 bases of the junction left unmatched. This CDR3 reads CASSQSSGGAPLADTQYF. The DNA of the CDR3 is TGCGCCAGCAGCCAATCTAGCGGGGGGGCCCCCCTCGCGGATACGCAGTATTTT.

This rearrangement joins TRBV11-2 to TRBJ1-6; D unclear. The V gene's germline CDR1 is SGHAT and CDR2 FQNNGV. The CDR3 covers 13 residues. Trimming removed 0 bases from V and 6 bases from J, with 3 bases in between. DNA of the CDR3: TGTGCCAGCAGCTTAGAGAGTAATTCACCCCTCCACTTT. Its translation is CASSLESNSPLHF.

The CDR3 coding sequence is TGTGCCAGCAGCCCGGACAGAGCCTACGAGCAGTACTTC. Its protein is CASSPDRAYEQYF. The chain is built from TRBV11-3 and TRBJ2-7, with D possibly TRBD1 on 6 matching bases. The V end lost 5 bases, the J end lost 2 bases, and 10 bases lay between the germline ends. CDR1 is SGHNT, CDR2 YENEEA, per germline. The CDR3 is 13 amino acids.

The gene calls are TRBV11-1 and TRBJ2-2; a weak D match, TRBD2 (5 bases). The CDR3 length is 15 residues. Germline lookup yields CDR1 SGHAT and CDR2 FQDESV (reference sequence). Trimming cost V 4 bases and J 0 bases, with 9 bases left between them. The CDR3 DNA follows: TGTGCCAGCAGCTCGGACTTCGCGAACACCGGGGAGCTGTTTTTT. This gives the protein CASSSDFANTGELFF. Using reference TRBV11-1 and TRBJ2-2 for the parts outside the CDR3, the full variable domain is EAEVAQSPRYKITEKSQAVAFWCDPISGHATLYWYRQILGQGPELLVQFQDESVVDDSQLPKDRFSAERLKGVDSTLKIQPAELGDSAMYLCASSSDFANTGELFFGEGSRLTVL.

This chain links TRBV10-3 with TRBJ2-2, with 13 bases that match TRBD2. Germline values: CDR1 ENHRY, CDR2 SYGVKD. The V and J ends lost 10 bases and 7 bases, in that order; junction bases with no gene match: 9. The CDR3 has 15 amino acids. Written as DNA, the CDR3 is TGTGCCAGTAAAACTAGCGGGAGGGCCGGCGGGGAGCTGTTTTTT. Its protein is CASKTSGRAGGELFF.

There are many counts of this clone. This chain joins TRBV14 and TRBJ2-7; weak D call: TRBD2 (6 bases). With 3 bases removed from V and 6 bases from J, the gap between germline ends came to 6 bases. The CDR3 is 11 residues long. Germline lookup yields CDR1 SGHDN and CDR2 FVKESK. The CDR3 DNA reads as TGTGCCAGCAGCCACGGGGGCGAGCAGTACTTC. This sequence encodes CASSHGGEQYF.

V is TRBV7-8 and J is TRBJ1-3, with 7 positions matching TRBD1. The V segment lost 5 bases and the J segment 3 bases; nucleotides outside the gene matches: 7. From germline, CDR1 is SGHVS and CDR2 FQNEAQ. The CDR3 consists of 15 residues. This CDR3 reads CASSAQGGSGNTIYF. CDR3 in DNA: TGTGCCAGCAGCGCGCAGGGGGGGAGTGGAAACACCATATATTTT.

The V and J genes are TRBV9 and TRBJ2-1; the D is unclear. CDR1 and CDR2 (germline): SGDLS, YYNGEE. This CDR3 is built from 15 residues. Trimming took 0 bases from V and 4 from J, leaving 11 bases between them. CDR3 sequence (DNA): TGTGCCAGCAGCGTAGGAGCGTTCTTTTACAATGAGCAGTTCTTC. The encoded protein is CASSVGAFFYNEQFF.

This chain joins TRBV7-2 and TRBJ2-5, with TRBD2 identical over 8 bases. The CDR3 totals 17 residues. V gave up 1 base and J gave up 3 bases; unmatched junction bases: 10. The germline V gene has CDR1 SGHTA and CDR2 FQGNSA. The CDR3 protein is CASSLGVRTGGEETQYF. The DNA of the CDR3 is TGTGCCAGCAGCTTAGGTGTTCGGACGGGGGGGGAAGAGACCCAGTACTTC.

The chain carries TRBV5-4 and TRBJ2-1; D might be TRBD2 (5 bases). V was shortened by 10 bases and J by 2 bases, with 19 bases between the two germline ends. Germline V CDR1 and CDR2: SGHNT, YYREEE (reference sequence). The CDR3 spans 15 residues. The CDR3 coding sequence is TGTGCCTACATCCAGGCGGGCTTGACCTACAATGAGCAGTTCTTC. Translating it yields CAYIQAGLTYNEQFF. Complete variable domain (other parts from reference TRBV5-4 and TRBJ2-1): ETGVTQSPTHLIKTRGQQVTLRCSSQSGHNTVSWYQQALGQGPQFIFQYYREEENGRGNFPPRFSGLQFPNYSSELNVNALELDDSALYLCAYIQAGLTYNEQFFGPGTRLTVL.

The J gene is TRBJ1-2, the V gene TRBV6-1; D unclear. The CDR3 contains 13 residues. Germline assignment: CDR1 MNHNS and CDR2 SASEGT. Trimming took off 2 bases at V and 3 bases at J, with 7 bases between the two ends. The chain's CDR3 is CASSEYTYYGYTF. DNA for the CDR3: TGTGCCAGCAGTGAATACACATACTATGGCTACACCTTC.